This T cell receptor beta chain came from a study of cytotoxic CD8 clonotypes in ibrutinib-treated CLL. Clones were sequenced by immunoSEQ multiplex PCR, and TCRdb holds only the in-frame ones, with some missing. This sample yields 60,000 to 95,000 clones, of which 75% to 90% are seen a single time; approximately 35% belongs to the top ten. The receptor was derived from a human donor with chronic lymphocytic leukemia. The source was PBMCs, collected after 24 months of ibrutinib treatment.

CDR3 region: CAIQRDIRASNSNQPQHF. The CDR3 region has the DNA TGTGCCATCCAACGGGACATCCGGGCCTCGAATAGCAATCAGCCCCAGCATTTT. The chain has TRBV6-4 and TRBJ1-5; perhaps TRBD1 as D (6 bases). The CDR3 covers 18 residues. Per the germline V gene, CDR1 is MRHNA and CDR2 is SNTAGT. V lost 10 bases to trimming and J lost 0 bases, with 25 bases between them.